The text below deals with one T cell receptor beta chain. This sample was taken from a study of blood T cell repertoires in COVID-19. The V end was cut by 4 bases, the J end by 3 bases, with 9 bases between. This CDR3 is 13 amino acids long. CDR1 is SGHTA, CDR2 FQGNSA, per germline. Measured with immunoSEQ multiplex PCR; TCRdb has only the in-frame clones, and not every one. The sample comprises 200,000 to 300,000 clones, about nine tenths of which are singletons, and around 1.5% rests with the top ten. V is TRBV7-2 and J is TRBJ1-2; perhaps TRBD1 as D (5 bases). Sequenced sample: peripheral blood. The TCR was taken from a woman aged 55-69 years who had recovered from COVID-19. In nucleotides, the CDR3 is TGTGCCAGCAGCTCCCAGGGTGACTATGGCTACACCTTC. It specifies CASSSQGDYGYTF.